Below, 23 T cell receptor beta chains from the same sample are listed, as sequenced in a study of cytomegalovirus exposure and HLA in healthy donors. Sequencing was performed with immunoSEQ multiplex PCR; in TCRdb, only in-frame clones are kept and a portion is missing. The sample has some 210,000 clones, around four fifths seen once; the top ten hold less than 7%. Input material: PBMCs. The receptors here all came from a young woman in good health and CMV-seronegative.

The rearrangement joins TRBV19 to TRBJ1-6; TRBD1 matches 9 bases. The germline CDR1 and CDR2 sequences are LNHDA and SQIVND (reference sequence). The CDR3 extends over 15 amino acids. J lost 7 bases, V lost 4 bases, and 5 bases had no gene match. In DNA, the CDR3 is TGTGCCAGTAGTAGGGGGACAGGGATAAATTCACCCCTCCACTTT. It yields the protein CASSRGTGINSPLHF.

The chain links TRBV30 to TRBJ1-5; no clear D gene. The V end was cut by 0 bases, the J end by 3 bases, with 9 bases between. The germline V gene encodes CDR1 GTSNPN and CDR2 SVGIG (reference sequence). The CDR3 totals 14 residues. Written as DNA, the CDR3 is TGTGCCTGGAGTGTAAGGCAGTCCAATCAGCCCCAGCATTTT. Translation: CAWSVRQSNQPQHF.

The rearrangement uses TRBV19 and TRBJ1-1; the D gene is possibly TRBD1 (5 bases). This CDR3 comprises 12 residues. Germline V gene sequence: CDR1 LNHDA, CDR2 SQIVND (reference sequence). The V end was cut by 11 bases, the J end by 1 base, with 11 bases between. As DNA, the CDR3 is TGTGCCGCGGGGGAATGGAACACTGAAGCTTTCTTT. Its translation is CAAGEWNTEAFF.

The rearrangement joins TRBV5-1 to TRBJ1-2, with TRBD1 matching over 8 bases. The germline gives CDR1 SGHRS, CDR2 YFSETQ. V shed 4 bases and J 3 bases; nucleotides not matched to a gene: 11. CDR3 size: 16 residues. The CDR3 loop reads CASSTGQGLLYYGYTF. The CDR3 DNA is TGCGCCAGCAGCACAGGACAGGGTCTTCTATACTATGGCTACACCTTC. Full variable domain (remainder filled in from reference TRBV5-1 and TRBJ1-2): KAGVTQTPRYLIKTRGQQVTLSCSPISGHRSVSWYQQTPGQGLQFLFEYFSETQRNKGNFPGRFSGRQFSNSRSEMNVSTLELGDSALYLCASSTGQGLLYYGYTFGSGTRLTVV.

The CDR3 sequence: CASSPGWSFGRAETQYF. Here the CDR3 DNA reads TGCGCCAGCAGCCCTGGGTGGTCTTTTGGCAGGGCAGAGACCCAGTACTTC. This chain connects TRBV5-1 to TRBJ2-5; D might be TRBD1 (5 bases). Trimming took 4 bases from V and 4 from J, leaving 23 bases between them. Per germline, CDR1 SGHRS and CDR2 YFSETQ. This CDR3 is 17 amino acids long.

V gene TRBV14 combines with J gene TRBJ1-2, with TRBD1 identical over 7 bases. The junction had 3 bases not matched to a gene; V was cut back by 0 bases and J by 8 bases. Germline V gene sequence: CDR1 SGHDN, CDR2 FVKESK. The CDR3 is 13 residues long. The DNA of the CDR3 is TGTGCCAGCAGCCAAGAACTAGGGGGCGGCTACACCTTC. This gives the protein CASSQELGGGYTF.

CDR3 nucleotides: TGTGCCTGGAGATCACAGGGGTACACTGAAGCTTTCTTT. This sequence encodes CAWRSQGYTEAFF. The chain employs TRBV30 and TRBJ1-1; 7 bases match TRBD1. This CDR3 has 13 amino acids. Germline V lookup: CDR1 GTSNPN, CDR2 SVGIG (reference sequence). With V trimmed by 3 bases and J by 3 bases, 4 bases remained unmatched.

This clone came up a few times. The CDR3 DNA reads TGCGCCAGCAGTGAGTCGTCAGGGTTGACAGATACGCAGTATTTT. Translating it yields CASSESSGLTDTQYF. The gene calls are TRBV10-1 and TRBJ2-3, with a tentative D call TRBD1 (5 bases). This CDR3 region has 15 residues. CDR1 is WNHNN, CDR2 SYGVQD, per germline (reference sequence). V lost 0 bases, J lost 3 bases, and 10 bases lay in between.

J is TRBJ2-3 and V is TRBV6-4; D is possibly TRBD1 or TRBD2 (5 bases each). CDR1 and CDR2 (germline): MRHNA, SNTAGT. Trimming stripped 2 bases from V and 1 base from J, with 7 bases between. The CDR3 contains 14 residues. The CDR3, as DNA: TGTGCCAGCAGTGACGTGGGGGGCACAGATACGCAGTATTTT. Its translation is CASSDVGGTDTQYF.

The chain combines TRBV30 with TRBJ2-1, with 8 bases identical to TRBD1. V was clipped by 1 base and J by 8 bases; unmatched bases: 7. This CDR3 is 14 amino acids long. CDR1 and CDR2 from the germline V gene are GTSNPN and SVGIG (reference sequence). The CDR3 spells CAWSEQGVGDEQFF. CDR3 coding DNA: TGTGCCTGGAGTGAACAGGGGGTAGGCGATGAGCAGTTCTTC.

V is TRBV18 and J is TRBJ1-2; 7 bases align to TRBD1. Germline V lookup: CDR1 KGHSH, CDR2 LQKENI. The V segment lost 4 bases and the J segment 5 bases; nucleotides outside the gene matches: 4. The CDR3 is 13 residues long. The CDR3 is CASSRGTDYGYTF. CDR3 coding DNA: TGTGCCAGCTCACGGGGGACAGATTATGGCTACACCTTC.

The CDR3 DNA sequence: TGTGCCAGCAGCACGGGGACAGGGGGCAATCAGCCCCAGCATTTT. This encodes CASSTGTGGNQPQHF. The chain is built from TRBV7-8 and TRBJ1-5; 10 nucleotides agree with TRBD1. The CDR3 totals 15 residues. The J segment lost 2 bases and the V segment lost 5 bases, leaving 3 bases of the junction unmatched. Germline V gene data show CDR1 as SGHVS and CDR2 as FQNEAQ.

The chain is built from TRBV10-3 and TRBJ1-1, with no clear D. Germline loops: CDR1 ENHRY, CDR2 SYGVKD. The V gene lost 3 bases and the J gene lost 5 bases, with 13 bases spanning the gap. The CDR3 is 14 residues long. The CDR3 loop reads CAISDGAGGTEAFF. The CDR3 region has the DNA TGTGCCATCAGTGATGGAGCAGGCGGGACTGAAGCTTTCTTT.

V and J are TRBV30 and TRBJ2-5; D might be TRBD1 (5 bases). Deletions cut 0 bases from V and 2 bases from J, with 16 bases between. CDR1 GTSNPN and CDR2 SVGIG come from the germline V gene (reference sequence). This CDR3 is 16 amino acids long. The CDR3 region has the DNA TGTGCCTGGAGTGTACGCCGACAGCTACTACAAGAGACCCAGTACTTC. Residues: CAWSVRRQLLQETQYF.

This chain links TRBV6-6 with TRBJ1-5; D is possibly TRBD1 (6 bases). The CDR3 is 15 residues long. Trimming took off 8 bases at V and 4 bases at J, with 18 bases between the two ends. In germline, CDR1 is MNHNY, CDR2 SVGAGI (reference sequence). The CDR3 nucleotides read TGTGCCAGCGGATTGGGTGACCAGGGGAATCAGCCCCAGCATTTT. Its protein product is CASGLGDQGNQPQHF.

The J gene is TRBJ2-2, the V gene TRBV5-1, with 12 positions matching TRBD2. This CDR3 comprises 18 residues. Losses at the gene ends were 4 bases for V and 6 bases for J; bases not matched to a gene: 13. Germline V lookup: CDR1 SGHRS, CDR2 YFSETQ. In nucleotides, the CDR3 is TGCGCCAGCAGCGCTCACCCTAGCGGGGGGGCCAGCCCCGGGGAGCTGTTTTTT. Its translation is CASSAHPSGGASPGELFF.

The chain carries TRBV30 and TRBJ1-3; no definite D call. V lost 5 bases and J 4 bases, leaving 12 bases between the germline ends. The CDR3 loop spans 13 amino acids. CDR1 and CDR2 from the germline V gene are GTSNPN and SVGIG (reference sequence). In nucleotides, the CDR3 is TGTGCCTGGTCCCGGATTAGGGGAAACACCATATATTTT. Protein sequence: CAWSRIRGNTIYF.

This clone has just one count. The V call is TRBV4-1, the J call TRBJ2-1; TRBD2 agrees at 9 bases. Germline CDR1 MGHRA, CDR2 YSYEKL. The length of the CDR3 is 16 residues. Trimming took 2 bases from V and 8 from J; bases not matched to a gene: 10. CDR3: CASSQSGRQGLDEQFF. The CDR3 region has the DNA TGCGCCAGCAGCCAAAGCGGGAGGCAAGGTCTGGATGAGCAGTTCTTC.

The V and J genes are TRBV29-1 and TRBJ2-1, with 8 positions matching TRBD2. This CDR3 has 14 amino acids. V dropped 3 bases and J dropped 3; count of bases not matched to a gene: 4. Looked up from germline, CDR1 is SQVTM and CDR2 is ANQGSEA. The CDR3 DNA sequence: TGCAGCGTTGACCAGCGGGAGTTCTACAATGAGCAGTTCTTC. It translates to CSVDQREFYNEQFF.

The genes are TRBV6-5 and TRBJ1-2, with TRBD1 matching 12 bases. Germline V CDR1 and CDR2: MNHEY, SVGAGI. The CDR3 is 15 residues long. With 2 bases clipped from V and 7 bases from J, the junction kept 5 bases outside the gene matches. This CDR3 is CASSYRDRGRSGYTF. CDR3 nucleotide sequence: TGTGCCAGCAGTTACAGGGACAGGGGGCGAAGTGGCTACACCTTC.

The V call is TRBV7-9, the J call TRBJ2-2; the match to TRBD2 covers 13 bases. There are 16 residues in the CDR3. Germline CDR1 and CDR2: SEHNR and FQNEAQ (reference sequence). The junction had 3 bases not matched to a gene; V was cut back by 3 bases and J by 5 bases. The CDR3 bases are TGTGCCAGCAGCTTTCCGGGACTAGCGGGAACCGGGGAGCTGTTTTTT. Protein product: CASSFPGLAGTGELFF.

This chain links TRBV25-1 with TRBJ2-2; 10 nucleotides agree with TRBD2. The V and J ends lost 5 bases and 7 bases, in that order; junction bases with no gene match: 13. CDR1 and CDR2 from the germline V gene are MGHDK and SYGVNS. The CDR3 length is 17 residues. The CDR3 nucleotides read TGTGCCAGCAGTAAGGGACTAGCGCAAAACGGTGGCGGGGAGCTGTTTTTT. It is translated as CASSKGLAQNGGGELFF.

This clone was seen more than once but under ten times. This chain connects TRBV4-2 to TRBJ1-4; TRBD1 aligns across 8 bases. The V and J ends lost 5 bases and 9 bases, in that order; junction bases with no gene match: 8. The CDR3 is 14 amino acids. Germline assignment: CDR1 LGHNA and CDR2 YNFKEQ. The CDR3 bases are TGTGCCAGCAGCAACCGAGACAGGGGACAAAAACTGTTTTTT. This gives the protein CASSNRDRGQKLFF.